This T cell receptor beta chain was found in a study of post-analysis software for immune sequencing data. Study-wide points: Controls had lower frequencies than patients of about five TRBV segments, which included TRBV5-6, TRBV5-1 and TRBV20-1. By F measure, strong co-clustering occurred among samples prepared in the same batch. Normalized Chao1 diversity was significantly reduced in patients versus controls.

Every TCR beta cDNA library bore unique molecular identifiers. A single record per CDR3 protein comes from TCRdb applying MiXCR to the PCR reads. The sample shows 350,000 to 500,000 distinct CDR3 sequences, over 30% of them seen only once. This clonotype has a handful of counts. Its antigen is currently unknown. CDR3 length: 15 residues. Germline V gives CDR1 KGHSH, CDR2 LQKENI. Trimming cost V 4 bases and J 0 bases; bases outside gene matches: 2. The rearrangement uses TRBV18 and TRBJ2-3; TRBD1 matches at 9 bases. Sequenced input: blood. The sequence was collected from a girl under 10 years old with multiple sclerosis. Here the CDR3 DNA reads TGTGCCAGCTCACGGGGACAGGGAAGCACAGATACGCAGTATTTT. Residues: CASSRGQGSTDTQYF.